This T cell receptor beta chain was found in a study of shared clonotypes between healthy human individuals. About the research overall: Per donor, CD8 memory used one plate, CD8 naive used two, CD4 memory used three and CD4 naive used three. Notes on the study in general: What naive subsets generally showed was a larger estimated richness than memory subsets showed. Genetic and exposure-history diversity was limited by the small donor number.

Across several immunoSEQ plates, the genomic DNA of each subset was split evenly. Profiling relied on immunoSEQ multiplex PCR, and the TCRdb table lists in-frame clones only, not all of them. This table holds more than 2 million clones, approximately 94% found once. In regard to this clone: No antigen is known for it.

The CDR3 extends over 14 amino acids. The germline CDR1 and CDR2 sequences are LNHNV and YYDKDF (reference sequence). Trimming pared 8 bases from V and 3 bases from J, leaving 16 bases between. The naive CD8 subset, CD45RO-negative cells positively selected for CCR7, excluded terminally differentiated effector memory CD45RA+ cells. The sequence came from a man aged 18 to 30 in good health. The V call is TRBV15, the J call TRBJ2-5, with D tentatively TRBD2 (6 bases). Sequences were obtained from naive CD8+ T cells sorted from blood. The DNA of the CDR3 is TGTGCCACCCGTCGAGGACCGGGGGAAGAGACCCAGTACTTC. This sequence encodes CATRRGPGEETQYF. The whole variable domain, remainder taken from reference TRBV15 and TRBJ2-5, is DAMVIQNPRYQVTQFGKPVTLSCSQTLNHNVMYWYQQKSSQAPKLLFHYYDKDFNNEADTPDNFQSRRPNTSFCFLDIRSPGLGDTAMYLCATRRGPGEETQYFGPGTRLLVL.